The rows below give T cell receptor beta chains drawn from one sample of a study of blood T cells in healthy people across ages. MiXCR was run by TCRdb on the 5' RACE reads, yielding one entry per CDR3 protein. The sample yields 750,000 or so distinct CDR3 sequences, roughly 25% seen once. These sequences were also reported in another study, on T cells of mothers and their children.

The sample comprised blood. The receptors here all came from a boy aged 5-17 years in good health. CDR3s include the opening cysteine and the closing phenylalanine or tryptophan. A D gene is named only where the DNA matches it firmly. A clone size is listed for some rows: how often the clone was seen (once, few, many), or a class if it is expanded.

CDR3aa	CDR3nt	v_gene	abundance	d_gene	j_gene
CASKAIGTNYEQYF	TGCGCCAGCAAGGCGATCGGGACCAACTACGAGCAGTACTTC	TRBV5-1	few	NA	TRBJ2-7
CSARDLGLEGEKLFF	TGCAGTGCTAGAGATCTGGGACTCGAGGGAGAAAAACTGTTTTTT	TRBV20-1	NA	NA	TRBJ1-4
CSVEIKTGSEQYF	TGCAGCGTTGAAATCAAGACAGGGAGCGAGCAGTACTTC	TRBV29-1	NA	TRBD1	TRBJ2-7
CSVALGVGETQYF	TGCAGCGTTGCTCTCGGCGTGGGAGAGACCCAGTACTTC	TRBV29-1	few	NA	TRBJ2-5
CASITLAGEDTQYF	TGTGCCAGCATCACGCTAGCGGGGGAGGATACGCAGTATTTT	TRBV5-6	few	TRBD2	TRBJ2-3
CASSYQESSETQYF	TGTGCCAGCAGTTACCAAGAGAGCAGTGAGACCCAGTACTTC	TRBV6-5	few	NA	TRBJ2-5
CASSTHGQGNPDTQYF	TGTGCCAGCAGTACCCACGGACAGGGGAACCCAGATACGCAGTATTTT	TRBV28	few	TRBD1	TRBJ2-3
CSVVKGTGDYEQYF	TGCAGCGTTGTGAAAGGGACAGGGGACTACGAGCAGTACTTC	TRBV29-1	few	TRBD1	TRBJ2-7
CASKGGFEAFF	TGTGCCAGCAAGGGAGGGTTTGAAGCTTTCTTT	TRBV6-6	few	NA	TRBJ1-1
CSARRGLAGVGQETQYF	TGCAGTGCTAGAAGGGGCCTAGCGGGAGTAGGTCAAGAGACCCAGTACTTC	TRBV20-1	NA	TRBD2	TRBJ2-5
CSAIDRVNYGYTF	TGCAGTGCTATTGACAGGGTTAACTATGGCTACACCTTC	TRBV20-1	NA	TRBD1	TRBJ1-2
CASSSGFNQPQHF	TGTGCCAGCAGTTCCGGCTTCAATCAGCCCCAGCATTTT	TRBV6-2/TRBV6-3	NA	NA	TRBJ1-5
CASSYRTWDEKLFF	TGTGCCAGCAGTTACAGGACTTGGGATGAAAAACTGTTTTTT	TRBV6-5	NA	NA	TRBJ1-4
CASSDYGVGSYNEQFF	TGTGCCAGCAGTGATTATGGGGTGGGGTCCTACAATGAGCAGTTCTTC	TRBV2	NA	NA	TRBJ2-1
CASSQGRNSYEQYF	TGTGCCAGCAGCCAGGGACGGAACTCCTACGAGCAGTACTTC	TRBV4-2	NA	NA	TRBJ2-7
CASTGIAGGDEQFF	TGTGCCAGCACGGGGATAGCGGGAGGGGATGAGCAGTTCTTC	TRBV2	NA	TRBD2	TRBJ2-1
CATSDQFPEQGKGTQYF	TGTGCCACCAGTGATCAATTCCCGGAACAGGGGAAGGGTACGCAGTATTTT	TRBV24-1	NA	TRBD1	TRBJ2-3
CASSLEAGGDEQFF	TGCGCCAGCAGCTTGGAGGCAGGGGGCGATGAGCAGTTCTTC	TRBV5-1	NA	TRBD1	TRBJ2-1
CASSQDLGSNTEAFF	TGCGCCAGCAGCCAAGACCTGGGATCAAACACTGAAGCTTTCTTT	TRBV4-3	NA	NA	TRBJ1-1
CSASGGANGYTF	TGCAGTGCGAGCGGTGGAGCCAATGGCTACACCTTC	TRBV20-1	few	NA	TRBJ1-2
CASSLTGRNLFHNEQFF	TGTGCCAGCAGTTTAACGGGCCGAAACCTCTTTCATAATGAGCAGTTCTTC	TRBV12-3/TRBV12-4	NA	NA	TRBJ2-1
CSVSADLSYNEQFF	TGCAGCGTTAGTGCGGACCTCTCCTACAATGAGCAGTTCTTC	TRBV29-1	NA	NA	TRBJ2-1
CSARDPRGRNYGYTF	TGCAGTGCTAGAGACCCCAGGGGGCGGAATTATGGCTACACCTTC	TRBV20-1	NA	TRBD1	TRBJ1-2
CSARDIKGLPTDTQYF	TGCAGTGCTAGAGATATAAAAGGACTACCCACAGATACGCAGTATTTT	TRBV20-1	few	NA	TRBJ2-3
CSANSGKNIQYF	TGCAGTGCTAATAGCGGGAAGAACATTCAGTACTTC	TRBV20-1	NA	TRBD2	TRBJ2-4
CASSQDRPPNSPLHF	TGTGCCAGCAGCCAAGATAGGCCACCTAATTCACCCCTCCACTTT	TRBV4-2	few	NA	TRBJ1-6
CASTLSPTSASSGANVLTF	TGCGCCAGCACCCTCTCCCCGACTAGCGCGAGCTCTGGGGCCAACGTCCTGACTTTC	TRBV5-1	few	TRBD2	TRBJ2-6
CSAGLNPPLHF	TGCAGTGCGGGACTCAATCCACCCCTCCACTTT	TRBV20-1	NA	NA	TRBJ1-6
CSASYSGRDDNEQFF	TGCAGTGCTAGCTATAGCGGGAGGGATGACAATGAGCAGTTCTTC	TRBV20-1	NA	TRBD2	TRBJ2-1
CASSILPGTTYEQYF	TGTGCCAGCAGCATACTCCCAGGGACTACCTACGAGCAGTACTTC	TRBV7-3	few	TRBD2	TRBJ2-7
CASSYVHEQYF	TGTGCCAGCAGCTATGTCCACGAGCAGTACTTC	TRBV7-2	few	NA	TRBJ2-7
CASSLNSGGKFF	TGTGCCAGCAGCCTGAATAGCGGGGGCAAGTTCTTC	TRBV6-6	NA	TRBD2	TRBJ2-1
CASSSPGLLAKNIQYF	TGTGCCAGCAGCTCCCCGGGTCTATTAGCCAAAAACATTCAGTACTTC	TRBV5-4	few	NA	TRBJ2-4
CASSPTAREQYF	TGTGCCAGCAGCCCGACAGCAAGGGAGCAGTACTTC	TRBV7-2	few	NA	TRBJ2-7
CASSSSGTSGRLDEQFF	TGTGCCAGCAGCTCCAGTGGGACTAGCGGGAGACTAGATGAGCAGTTCTTC	TRBV13	few	TRBD2	TRBJ2-1
CASSLGQENIQYF	TGTGCCAGCAGCTTGGGACAGGAAAACATTCAGTACTTC	TRBV7-3	few	TRBD1	TRBJ2-4
CASSPDPHRLGVNYGYTF	TGTGCCAGCAGCCCGGACCCCCACAGGCTCGGGGTTAACTATGGCTACACCTTC	TRBV7-2	few	NA	TRBJ1-2
CASSLSPGPFETQYF	TGTGCCAGCAGTTTATCCCCCGGGCCCTTTGAGACCCAGTACTTC	TRBV27	few	NA	TRBJ2-5
CASSSEDSPWNEQFF	TGTGCCAGCAGCTCCGAGGACTCCCCTTGGAATGAGCAGTTCTTC	TRBV7-3	NA	NA	TRBJ2-1
CASSEGRSIETQYF	TGTGCCAGCAGCGAGGGCCGGAGCATAGAGACCCAGTACTTC	TRBV9	NA	NA	TRBJ2-5
CSAGGTGGKETQYF	TGCAGTGCGGGGGGGACAGGGGGCAAAGAGACCCAGTACTTC	TRBV20-1	NA	TRBD1	TRBJ2-5
CSADRGNEAFF	TGCAGCGCCGACCGGGGGAATGAAGCTTTCTTT	TRBV29-1	NA	NA	TRBJ1-1
CATSRDWGGREETQYF	TGTGCCACCAGCAGAGATTGGGGCGGGAGGGAAGAGACCCAGTACTTC	TRBV15	few	TRBD2	TRBJ2-5
CASSEYKPGGSSYEQYF	TGTGCCAGCAGTGAATATAAGCCCGGCGGTAGCTCCTACGAGCAGTACTTC	TRBV25-1	NA	NA	TRBJ2-7
CASSVAGENYEQYF	TGTGCCAGCAGCGTAGCGGGGGAGAACTACGAGCAGTACTTC	TRBV9	few	NA	TRBJ2-7
CASSLAPKDRRLHYGYTF	TGTGCCAGCAGCTTAGCTCCTAAAGACAGGCGGCTCCACTATGGCTACACCTTC	TRBV7-2	once	NA	TRBJ1-2
CASSPVDLGSYEQYF	TGTGCCAGCAGTCCAGTAGACTTGGGGTCCTACGAGCAGTACTTC	TRBV27	few	NA	TRBJ2-7
CASSQVETGSYGQYF	TGCGCCAGCAGCCAAGTAGAGACAGGCAGTTATGGGCAGTACTTC	TRBV4-1	few	NA	TRBJ2-5